This T cell receptor (beta chain) was captured in a study of T cells in Graves' hyperthyroidism and ophthalmopathy (dated by TCRdb to the late 2010s). With regard to the full study: Peripheral blood was sampled at the time of initial diagnosis, prior to any treatment. To identify TCR V-J signatures that set the groups apart, the researchers used a discovery cohort of 100 patients, made up of under 45 with Graves' ophthalmopathy and approximately 57 with stable Graves' hyperthyroidism. An independent validation cohort of 18 to 20 hyperthyroidism patients and 15 or so patients who later progressed to ophthalmopathy tested prospective prediction of ophthalmopathy. The roughly 90 discovery patients were divided at random into training and test sets in a 7:3 ratio. In roughly six Graves' hyperthyroidism patients, the study also compared T-cell repertoires from thyroid tissue with T-cell repertoires from blood. Once sampling was done, hyperthyroidism patients were given methimazole at a starting dose of 30 mg daily, whereas ophthalmopathy patients were given high-dose intravenous methylprednisolone. According to the paper, TCR Vbeta CDR3 sequencing was carried out on 135 peripheral blood samples, which came from fewer than 50 ophthalmopathy, fewer than 80 hyperthyroidism and about 17 progressor patients.

The TCR beta CDR3 regions were amplified from the RNA transcripts. For the first round of RT-PCR on the TCR CDR3, the HTBI primer set was used together with the Qiagen OneStep RT-PCR kit. Libraries were constructed in a second round of multiplex PCR, after which size selection and purification were performed. Paired-end sequencing of the libraries was performed with 100 bp reads on an Illumina HiSeq2000. The authors' pipeline ran thus. Raw data were processed with SOAPnuke, discarding reads with adapters, uncalled bases, mean Phred below 15, or no exact constant-primer or identifier match. High-quality paired reads were merged with COPE v1.2.5, and unique nucleotide sequences were defined as clonotypes. MiTCR v1.1 was used to align the clonotypes against IMGT TRBV, TRBD and TRBJ reference segments. Only V-J combinations with frequency above 0.0001, covering about 99% of repertoires, were analysed. The TCS score was defined as F50 (clonal expansion) divided by E x V (chaos), with BLOSUM62-based TCRdist calculated between CDR3 peptides within each V-J. Welch's t-statistics and random forest reduced around 520 V-J features to roughly 13, which were used in a naive Bayes classifier (R e1071). In TCRdb, the public reads were trimmed at Q25 with fastp and aligned with MiXCR, with productive beta chains retained. Here each entry gathers all rows of one CDR3 protein and keeps the most common genes and DNA. TCRdb's processing, not the authors' own work, is the source of the V and J calls. The table for this sample lists around 250,000 distinct CDR3 sequences; around 15% of them were counted only once. The top ten clones comprise under 35% of the sample.

Ophthalmopathy patients had moderately to severely active disease, Clinical Activity Score of at least 3, NOSPECS grade of at least 4, and duration under 3 months. Exclusion was applied to patients with uncontrolled infections, other autoimmune diseases, pregnancy or lactation. Diagnoses were established on the basis of clinical symptoms, serum thyroxine and TRAb, thyroid ultrasound, and orbital computed tomography. PBMCs were separated from around 9.1 ml of fresh peripheral blood using Ficoll-Paque density gradient centrifugation. Trizol reagent was used to extract total RNA, and RNA quality was then checked on an Agilent 2100 Bioanalyzer. This clonotype showed up many times. Its antigen is currently not known. Base qualities are not recorded, but no much larger clone differs from it by a single base. Broader findings and caveats from the paper: In validation, the model predicted progression to ophthalmopathy with 55% to 71% sensitivity and approximately 72% specificity, a median of approximately 6.7 months before onset. Ophthalmopathy was separated from stable hyperthyroidism by a 13 V-J signature model, with approximately 86% sensitivity and 81% to 82% specificity obtained in cross-validation and 80%/75% obtained in testing. Sample size was not statistically predetermined, and investigators were not blinded to group allocation. Most expanded thyroid clonotypes (frequency above 0.001) were also detected in blood, suggesting blood repertoires may reflect thyroid immune responses.

Including cysteine and phenylalanine, the CDR3 has 14 amino acids. Just CDR3 DNA is preserved here, 42 bases in frame from base 1. The germline V gene gives CDR1 as MDHEN and CDR2 as SYDVKM. The germline V end is reduced by 5 bases and the J end by 5 bases; junction bases left unmatched: 5. This chain is built from TRBV28 and TRBJ2-7, and 11 junction bases match TRBD1. Material: blood. The TCR comes from a woman in her late teens or twenties with Graves' ophthalmopathy. CDR3 loop: CASSLRDRGNEQYF. The DNA reads as follows: TGTGCCAGCAGTCTCCGGGACAGGGGGAACGAGCAGTACTTC.